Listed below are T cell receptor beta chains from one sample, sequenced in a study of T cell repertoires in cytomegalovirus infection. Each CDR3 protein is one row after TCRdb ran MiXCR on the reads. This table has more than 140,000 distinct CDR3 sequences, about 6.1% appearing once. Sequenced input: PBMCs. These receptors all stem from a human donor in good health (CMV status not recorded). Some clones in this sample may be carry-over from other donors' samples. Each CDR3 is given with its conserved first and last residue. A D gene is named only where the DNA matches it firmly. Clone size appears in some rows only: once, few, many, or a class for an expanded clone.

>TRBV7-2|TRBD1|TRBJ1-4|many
CASSLEQGSNEKLFF
TGTGCCAGCAGCTTAGAACAGGGGTCTAATGAAAAACTGTTTTTT
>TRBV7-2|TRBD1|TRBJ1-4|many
CASSWVGTGNEKLFF
TGTGCCAGCAGCTGGGTCGGGACAGGGAATGAAAAACTGTTTTTT
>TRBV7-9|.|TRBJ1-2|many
CASSARETAYGYTF
TGTGCCAGCAGCGCAAGAGAAACAGCCTATGGCTACACCTTC
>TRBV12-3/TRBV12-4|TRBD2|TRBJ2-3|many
CASVPSGGPDTQYF
TGTGCCAGCGTCCCGAGCGGGGGGCCAGATACGCAGTATTTT
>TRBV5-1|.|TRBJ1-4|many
CASSSLGQTNEKLFF
TGCGCCAGCAGCTCCCTTGGACAGACTAATGAAAAACTGTTTTTT
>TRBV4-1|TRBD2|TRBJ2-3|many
CASSERASGPTDTQYF
TGCGCCAGCAGCGAACGGGCTAGCGGACCCACAGATACGCAGTATTTT
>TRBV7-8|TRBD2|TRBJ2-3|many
CASSLRLAGTDTQYF
TGTGCCAGCAGCTTAAGACTAGCGGGCACAGATACGCAGTATTTT
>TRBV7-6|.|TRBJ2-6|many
CASSLAHAAPGGANVLTF
TGTGCCAGCAGCTTAGCGCATGCAGCGCCCGGCGGGGCCAACGTCCTGACTTTC
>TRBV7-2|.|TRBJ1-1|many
CASSLEGFYLNTEAFF
TGTGCCAGCAGCTTAGAGGGTTTCTACTTGAACACTGAAGCTTTCTTT
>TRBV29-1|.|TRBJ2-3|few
CSVERLLGTDTQYF
TGCAGCGTTGAAAGGCTACTTGGCACAGATACGCAGTATTTT
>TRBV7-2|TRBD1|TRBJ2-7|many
CASSLGSRDSSYEQYF
TGTGCCAGCAGCTTAGGGAGCCGGGACAGCTCCTACGAGCAGTACTTC
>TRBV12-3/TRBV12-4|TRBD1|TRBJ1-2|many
CASYTGGTGYGYTF
TGTGCCAGCTATACTGGGGGGACAGGTTATGGCTACACCTTC
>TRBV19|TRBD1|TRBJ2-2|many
CASSTGQGRTGELFF
TGTGCCAGTAGTACGGGACAGGGGAGGACCGGGGAGCTGTTTTTT
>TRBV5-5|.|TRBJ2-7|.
CASSLLGPGPSYEQYF
TGTGCCAGCAGCCTATTAGGGCCGGGGCCCTCCTACGAGCAGTACTTC
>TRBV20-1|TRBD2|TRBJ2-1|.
CSARDHQRGYNEQFF
TGCAGTGCTAGAGATCACCAGCGGGGGTACAATGAGCAGTTCTTC
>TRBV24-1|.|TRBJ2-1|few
CATSKGHEYNEQFF
TGTGCCACCAGTAAGGGACACGAATACAATGAGCAGTTCTTC
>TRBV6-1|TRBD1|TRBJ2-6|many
CASTLTGTGVRGANVLTF
TGTGCCAGCACCCTTACCGGGACAGGGGTAAGAGGGGCCAACGTCCTGACTTTC
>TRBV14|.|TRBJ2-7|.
CASSQEGLREYF
TGTGCCAGCAGCCAAGAAGGTCTGAGAGAGTACTTC
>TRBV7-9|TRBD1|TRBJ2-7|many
CASSNLGQGAAEQYF
TGTGCCAGCAGCAACCTCGGACAGGGAGCGGCCGAGCAGTACTTC
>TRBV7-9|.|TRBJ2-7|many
CASRNHRDEQYF
TGTGCCAGCAGGAATCACAGGGACGAGCAGTACTTC
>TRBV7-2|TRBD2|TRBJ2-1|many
CASSPSGGIYNEQFF
TGTGCCAGCAGCCCTAGCGGGGGGATCTACAATGAGCAGTTCTTC
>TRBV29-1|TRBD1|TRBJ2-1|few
CSATGQGFYNEQFF
TGCAGCGCAACGGGACAGGGATTCTACAATGAGCAGTTCTTC
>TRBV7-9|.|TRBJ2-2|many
CASSSVLGGSRSGELFF
TGTGCCAGCAGCTCGGTCCTTGGCGGAAGTAGGTCCGGGGAGCTGTTTTTT
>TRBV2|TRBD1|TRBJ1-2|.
CASKGQPDYGYTF
TGTGCCAGCAAGGGACAGCCAGACTATGGCTACACCTTC
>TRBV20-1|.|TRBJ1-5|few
CSARAQGGIANQPQHF
TGCAGTGCTAGAGCCCAGGGTGGAATCGCCAATCAGCCCCAGCATTTT
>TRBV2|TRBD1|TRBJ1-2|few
CASSEDRGEYGYTF
TGTGCCAGCAGTGAGGACAGGGGCGAATATGGCTACACCTTC
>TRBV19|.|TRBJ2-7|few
CASGRGDYEQYF
TGTGCCAGCGGTAGGGGGGACTACGAGCAGTACTTC
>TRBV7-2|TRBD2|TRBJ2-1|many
CASSRLAGYNEQFF
TGTGCCAGCAGCCGACTAGCGGGATACAATGAGCAGTTCTTC
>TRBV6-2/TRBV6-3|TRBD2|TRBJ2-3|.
CASSVAGTSGGFRDTQYF
TGTGCCAGTTCCGTTGCCGGGACTAGCGGGGGATTTAGGGATACGCAGTATTTT
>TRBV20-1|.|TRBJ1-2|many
CSAQQRGTDGYTF
TGCAGTGCCCAGCAGCGGGGTACCGATGGCTACACCTTC
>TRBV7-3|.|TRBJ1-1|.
CASSLSFRTEAFF
TGTGCCAGCAGCTTAAGTTTTCGGACTGAAGCTTTCTTT
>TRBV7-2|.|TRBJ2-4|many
CASSRSLTGDIQYF
TGTGCCAGCAGCCGTTCGCTCACCGGAGACATTCAGTACTTC
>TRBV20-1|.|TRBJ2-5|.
CSAPDRIVETQYF
TGCAGTGCGCCTGACAGGATAGTGGAGACCCAGTACTTC
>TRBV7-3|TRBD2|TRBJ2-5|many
CASSLMAGGQETQYF
TGTGCCAGCAGCTTAATGGCGGGGGGCCAAGAGACCCAGTACTTC
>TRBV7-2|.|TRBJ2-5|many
CASRPRQHSGETQYF
TGTGCCAGCAGACCTCGACAGCATTCGGGAGAGACCCAGTACTTC
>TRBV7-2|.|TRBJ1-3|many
CASSLAGNTIYF
TGTGCCAGCAGCTTAGCTGGAAACACCATATATTTT
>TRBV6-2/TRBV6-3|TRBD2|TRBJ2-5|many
CASSPGLADQETQYF
TGTGCCAGCAGTCCGGGACTAGCGGACCAAGAGACCCAGTACTTC
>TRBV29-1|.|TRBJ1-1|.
CSVEEITNTEAFF
TGCAGCGTTGAAGAGATCACGAACACTGAAGCTTTCTTT
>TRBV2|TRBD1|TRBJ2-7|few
CASGRDRGNEQYF
TGTGCCAGCGGCCGGGACAGGGGAAACGAGCAGTACTTC
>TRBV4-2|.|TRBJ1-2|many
CASSQDGAAAYGYTF
TGTGCCAGCAGCCAAGACGGGGCGGCAGCCTATGGCTACACCTTC
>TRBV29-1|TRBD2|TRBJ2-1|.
CSVGLAGGHAEQFF
TGCAGCGTCGGACTAGCGGGGGGTCACGCGGAGCAGTTCTTC
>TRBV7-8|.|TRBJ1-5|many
CASSSGLGSNQPQHF
TGTGCCAGCAGCTCGGGACTGGGGTCCAATCAGCCCCAGCATTTT
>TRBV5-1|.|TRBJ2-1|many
CASRGGDNEQFF
TGCGCCAGCCGTGGGGGAGACAATGAGCAGTTCTTC
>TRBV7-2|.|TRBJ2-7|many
CASSARPPGTPTATYEQYF
TGTGCCAGCAGCGCCAGACCCCCAGGCACCCCCACAGCCACCTACGAGCAGTACTTC
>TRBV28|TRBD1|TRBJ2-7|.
CASSWGPGQGSYEQYF
TGTGCCAGCAGCTGGGGACCGGGACAGGGCTCCTACGAGCAGTACTTC
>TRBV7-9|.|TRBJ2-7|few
CASSSGADWRYEQYF
TGTGCCAGCAGCTCGGGGGCCGACTGGAGATACGAGCAGTACTTC
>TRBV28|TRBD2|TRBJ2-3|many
CASSSAGGSTDTQYF
TGTGCCAGCAGTTCAGCGGGGGGGAGCACAGATACGCAGTATTTT